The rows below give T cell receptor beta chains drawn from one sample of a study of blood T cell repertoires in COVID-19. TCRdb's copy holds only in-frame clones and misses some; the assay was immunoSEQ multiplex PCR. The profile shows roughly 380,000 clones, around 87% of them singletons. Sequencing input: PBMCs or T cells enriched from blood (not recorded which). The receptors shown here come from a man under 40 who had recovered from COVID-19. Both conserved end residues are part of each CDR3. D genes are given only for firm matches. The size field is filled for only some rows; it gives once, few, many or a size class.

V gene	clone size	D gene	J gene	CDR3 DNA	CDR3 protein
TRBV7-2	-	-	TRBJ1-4	TGTGCCAGCAGCTTGACAGTAATAGAGAAACTGTTTTTT	CASSLTVIEKLFF
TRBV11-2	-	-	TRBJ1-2	TGTGCCAGCAGCTTAGATGTGGGGGCGCTGGGCTACACCTTC	CASSLDVGALGYTF
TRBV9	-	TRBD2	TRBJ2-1	TGTGCCAGCAGCCCCGCCCTTACTAGCGGGGGGGCTTTCGGCAATGAGCAGTTCTTC	CASSPALTSGGAFGNEQFF
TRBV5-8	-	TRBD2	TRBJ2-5	TGTGCCAGCAGGCAAACTAGCGGGGGGCCCCCTCCGTACTTC	CASRQTSGGPPPYF
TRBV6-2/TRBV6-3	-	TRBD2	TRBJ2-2	TGTGCCAGCAGTTACCGGGGGGCCGGGGAGCTGTTTTTT	CASSYRGAGELFF
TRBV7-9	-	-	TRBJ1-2	TGTGCCAGCAGCTCGACTTTTTATGGCTACACCTTC	CASSSTFYGYTF
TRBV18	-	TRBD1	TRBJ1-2	TGTGCCAGCTCGTCGACAGGGGAGTATGGCTACACCTTC	CASSSTGEYGYTF
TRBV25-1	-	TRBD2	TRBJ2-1	TGTGCCAGCAGTGAGGGGGGGTCGGGTGAGCAGTTCTTC	CASSEGGSGEQFF
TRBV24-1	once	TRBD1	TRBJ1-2	TGTGCCACCAGTGATCGGAGACAGGGGGAAGGCTACACCTTC	CATSDRRQGEGYTF
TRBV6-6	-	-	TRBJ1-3	TGTGCCAGCAGAGACACAAACTCTGGAAACACCATATATTTT	CASRDTNSGNTIYF
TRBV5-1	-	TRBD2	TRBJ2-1	TGCGCCAGCAGCTTGGTTGCGGGGGGTTACAATGAGCAGTTCTTC	CASSLVAGGYNEQFF
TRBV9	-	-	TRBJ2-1	TGTGCCAGCAGCGTAGGCAAACTATTTGACAGAGAGAAATACAATGAGCAGTTCTTC	CASSVGKLFDREKYNEQFF
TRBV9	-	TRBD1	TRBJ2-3	TGTGCCAGCAGCCCCCGGGCGACAGGGGCGAACACAGATACGCAGTATTTT	CASSPRATGANTDTQYF
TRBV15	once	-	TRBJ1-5	TGTGCCACCAGCAGAGTGCGGGCAAATCAGCCCCAGCATTTT	CATSRVRANQPQHF
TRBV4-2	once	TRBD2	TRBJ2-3	TGTGCCAGCAGCACTCGGACTAGCGGGGAACACACAGATACGCAGTATTTT	CASSTRTSGEHTDTQYF
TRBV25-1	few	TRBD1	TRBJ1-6	TGTGCCAGTTCCGCACCGGGACAGGGGGCTTCACCCCTCCACTTT	CASSAPGQGASPLHF
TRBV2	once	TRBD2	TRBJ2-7	TGTGCCAGTTACCGGGGGGACTACGAGCAGTACTTC	CASYRGDYEQYF
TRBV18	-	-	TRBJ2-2	TGTGCCAGCTCACGGCAGGAGAACACCGGGGAGCTGTTTTTT	CASSRQENTGELFF